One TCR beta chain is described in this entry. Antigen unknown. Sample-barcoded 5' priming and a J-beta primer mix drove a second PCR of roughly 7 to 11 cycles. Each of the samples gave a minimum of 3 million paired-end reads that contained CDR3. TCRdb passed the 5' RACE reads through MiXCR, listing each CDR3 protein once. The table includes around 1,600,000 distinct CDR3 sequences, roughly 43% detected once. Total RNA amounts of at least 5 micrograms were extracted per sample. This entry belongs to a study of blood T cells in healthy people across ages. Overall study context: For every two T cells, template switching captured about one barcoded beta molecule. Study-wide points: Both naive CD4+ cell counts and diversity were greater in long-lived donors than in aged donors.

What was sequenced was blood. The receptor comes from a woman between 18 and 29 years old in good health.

The CDR3 loop is CASSRDRRDQPQHF. The CDR3 region has the DNA TGTGCCAGCAGTCGGGACAGGCGGGATCAGCCCCAGCATTTT. The genes are TRBV12-3 or TRBV12-4 and TRBJ1-5; TRBD1 agrees at 8 bases. V shed 5 bases and J 5 bases; nucleotides not matched to a gene: 5. The CDR3 sequence is 14 residues long.